Each of the 26 T cell receptor beta chains below was sequenced from the same sample in a study of Ad26.COV2.S vaccination and SARS-CoV-2 variants. As to treatment: over 15 received Ad26.COV2.S at low or high dose, single or two shots; several received placebo; per-sample allocation not given. Specimen acquisition occurred on day 63 following the initial vaccine or placebo injection. Repertoires were generated with immunoSEQ multiplex PCR, while TCRdb's copy carries only in-frame clones and drops some. This sample has about half a million clones, with roughly nine tenths found just once. Sequencing was performed on peripheral blood, taken in a trial of Ad26.COV2.S vaccine versus placebo. The receptors derive from a person between 18 and 65 years old who received the Ad26.COV2.S COVID-19 vaccine or a placebo.

The chain recombines TRBV9 with TRBJ2-3, with 10 bases identical to TRBD2. Trimming cost V 2 bases and J 6 bases; bases outside gene matches: 6. The V gene's germline CDR1 is SGDLS and CDR2 YYNGEE. The CDR3 has 15 amino acids. CDR3 amino acids: CASSVASGSIDTQYF. The DNA for the CDR3 is TGTGCCAGCAGCGTGGCTAGCGGGAGTATTGATACGCAGTATTTT.

CDR3 sequence reads: CAISDGSGGISSYNEQFF. CDR3 nucleotide sequence: TGTGCCATCAGTGATGGTAGCGGGGGGATTAGCTCCTACAATGAGCAGTTCTTC. V and J are TRBV10-3 and TRBJ2-1; 10 nucleotides line up with TRBD2. V shed 3 bases, J shed 0 bases, and the junction held 8 bases outside the gene matches. The CDR3 sequence is 18 residues long. Germline V gene sequence: CDR1 ENHRY, CDR2 SYGVKD.

The gene calls are TRBV5-4 and TRBJ2-7; D gene unclear. CDR1 and CDR2 from the germline V gene are SGHNT and YYREEE (reference sequence). The length of the CDR3 is 14 residues. The V end lost 0 bases, the J end lost 0 bases, and 7 bases lay between the germline ends. CDR3 coding DNA: TGTGCCAGCAGCTTGGGTCGGAACTCCTACGAGCAGTACTTC. Translating it yields CASSLGRNSYEQYF. Supplemented by reference TRBV5-4 and TRBJ2-7, the full variable domain reads ETGVTQSPTHLIKTRGQQVTLRCSSQSGHNTVSWYQQALGQGPQFIFQYYREEENGRGNFPPRFSGLQFPNYSSELNVNALELDDSALYLCASSLGRNSYEQYFGPGTRLTVT.

This sequence joins TRBV2 and TRBJ2-3; D is undetermined. There are 13 residues in the CDR3. Germline lookup yields CDR1 SNHLY and CDR2 FYNNEI. Deletions cut 5 bases from V and 0 bases from J, with 6 bases between. In nucleotides, the CDR3 is TGTGCCAGCAGTATGGGGAGCACAGATACGCAGTATTTT. It codes for CASSMGSTDTQYF.

About this clone: One end of the junction fails to match germline, which may point to a read error. The chain's CDR3 is CASSQDVRVNF. DNA for the CDR3: TGCGCCAGCAGCCAAGATGTACGCGTGAACTTC. V and J are TRBV4-1 and TRBJ2-5; no definite D call. Per the germline V gene, CDR1 is MGHRA and CDR2 is YSYEKL. The CDR3 length is 11 residues.

The chain joins TRBV25-1 to TRBJ2-3, with D perhaps TRBD2 (7 bases). The CDR3 has 16 amino acids. Germline V gene data show CDR1 as MGHDK and CDR2 as SYGVNS. V lost 1 base and J lost 8, with 19 bases in between. CDR3 residues: CASSEWEEGGRSTQYF. DNA of the CDR3: TGTGCCAGCAGTGAATGGGAGGAGGGGGGGCGTAGTACGCAGTATTTT.

The table lists this clone with a count of one. The chain has TRBV6-1 and TRBJ2-5; no firm D call. V was pared by 6 bases and J by 0 bases, with 2 bases between. Germline CDR1 reads MNHNS; CDR2 reads SASEGT. The CDR3 spans 11 residues. The CDR3 spells CASSHQETQYF. The CDR3 DNA is TGTGCCAGCAGCCACCAAGAGACCCAGTACTTC.

The CDR3 protein is CASSPSGGIYNEQFF. CDR3 DNA: TGTGCCAGCAGCCCCAGTGGGGGGATCTACAATGAGCAGTTCTTC. The chain joins TRBV7-9 to TRBJ2-1, with D perhaps matching TRBD2 (6 bases). The ends were cut back, 5 bases at V and 3 bases at J, with 14 bases in the middle. This CDR3 is built from 15 residues. Germline CDR1 and CDR2: SEHNR and FQNEAQ (reference sequence).

The table lists this clone with a count of one. The chain joins TRBV3-1 (or the pseudogene TRBV3-2) to TRBJ2-7; D possibly corresponds to TRBD2 (6 bases). Germline assignment: CDR1 LGHDT and CDR2 YNNKEL (reference sequence). The CDR3 has 16 amino acids. V shed 1 base and J shed 4 bases, with 17 bases lying between them. The CDR3 sequence is CASSQVLSGGAYEQYF. The CDR3 DNA sequence: TGTGCCAGCAGCCAAGTCTTATCAGGCGGGGCTTACGAGCAGTACTTC.

This sequence joins TRBV4-2 and TRBJ2-4; 11 nucleotides align to TRBD1. Germline assignment: CDR1 LGHNA and CDR2 YNFKEQ. Trimming took 0 bases from V and 7 from J; bases not matched to a gene: 8. This CDR3 comprises 17 residues. This chain's CDR3 is CASSQDADRGPWNIQYF. The CDR3 nucleotides read TGTGCCAGCAGCCAAGATGCGGACAGGGGGCCTTGGAACATTCAGTACTTC.

Only a few counts were recorded for this clone. V and J are TRBV27 and TRBJ2-7; 8 nucleotides match TRBD1. The V and J ends lost 1 base and 6 bases, in that order; junction bases with no gene match: 11. Germline V CDR1 and CDR2: MNHEY, SMNVEV (reference sequence). There are 16 residues in the CDR3. CDR3 DNA: TGTGCCAGCAGTTTATGGTCTTCGGGACAGGTAGGCGAGCAGTACTTC. Translating gives CASSLWSSGQVGEQYF.

The rearrangement uses TRBV5-1 and TRBJ1-3; D is uncertain. V was cut by 0 bases and J by 11 bases, with 9 bases left in between. Germline V CDR1 and CDR2: SGHRS, YFSETQ. This CDR3 spans 12 amino acids. CDR3 DNA sequence: TGCGCCAGCAGCTTGGAGTCATTCCCCATATATTTT. Translated: CASSLESFPIYF.

The V gene is TRBV10-3, the J gene TRBJ2-1; TRBD2 is a possible D gene (5 bases). V was clipped by 2 bases and J by 4 bases, with 15 bases between them. CDR3 size: 16 residues. Germline CDR1 and CDR2: ENHRY and SYGVKD. The CDR3 loop is CAISESGSVGYNEQFF. For the CDR3, the DNA is TGTGCCATCAGTGAGAGCGGTTCTGTCGGGTACAATGAGCAGTTCTTC.

V usage is TRBV19 and J usage is TRBJ2-5; 12 positions agree with TRBD2. The CDR3 has 16 amino acids. The V and J ends lost 1 base and 2 bases, in that order; junction bases with no gene match: 2. CDR1 is LNHDA, CDR2 SQIVND, per germline (reference sequence). The CDR3 nucleotides are TGTGCCAGTAGTATAGGGGGACTAGCGGGTCAAGAGACCCAGTACTTC. It specifies CASSIGGLAGQETQYF.

The chain has TRBV11-2 and TRBJ2-5, with TRBD2 matching over 10 bases. The germline V gene encodes CDR1 SGHAT and CDR2 FQNNGV. The J segment lost 9 bases and the V segment lost 3 bases, leaving 10 bases of the junction unmatched. This CDR3 has 15 amino acids. This CDR3 is CASSFSSGTSASQYF. CDR3 DNA: TGTGCCAGCAGCTTTTCCTCCGGGACTAGCGCTTCCCAGTACTTC.

The rearrangement uses TRBV5-4 and TRBJ2-3, with TRBD1 matching over 7 bases. Germline V CDR1 and CDR2: SGHNT, YYREEE (reference sequence). CDR3 size: 13 residues. The junction had 3 bases not matched to a gene; V was cut back by 3 bases and J by 5 bases. This chain's CDR3 is CASSSGQIDTQYF. The CDR3 DNA reads TGTGCCAGCAGCTCGGGACAGATAGATACGCAGTATTTT. The full variable domain, completed using reference TRBV5-4 and TRBJ2-3, is ETGVTQSPTHLIKTRGQQVTLRCSSQSGHNTVSWYQQALGQGPQFIFQYYREEENGRGNFPPRFSGLQFPNYSSELNVNALELDDSALYLCASSSGQIDTQYFGPGTRLTVL.

This chain uses TRBV5-4 with TRBJ2-5, with TRBD2 matching over 11 bases. Per the germline V gene, CDR1 is SGHNT and CDR2 is YYREEE (reference sequence). CDR3 length equals 16 residues. V lost 2 bases, J lost 0 bases, and 3 bases stayed unmatched. The CDR3 loop is CASSFRTSGYQETQYF. The CDR3 nucleotides read TGTGCCAGCAGCTTCCGGACTAGCGGGTACCAAGAGACCCAGTACTTC.

In this sample, this clone turned up once. The genes are TRBV2 and TRBJ2-7; the match to TRBD2 covers 10 bases. CDR3 size: 18 residues. Trimming cost V 6 bases and J 0 bases; bases outside gene matches: 14. Germline V gene lookup returns CDR1 SNHLY and CDR2 FYNNEI. CDR3: CASSALSSGSIVSYEQYF. The DNA for the CDR3 is TGTGCCAGCAGCGCTCTTTCTAGCGGGAGTATTGTCTCCTACGAGCAGTACTTC.

The gene calls are TRBV7-9 and TRBJ1-4; 9 nucleotides match TRBD1. Germline CDR1 SEHNR, CDR2 FQNEAQ (reference sequence). J lost 6 bases, V lost 3 bases, and 8 bases had no gene match. The CDR3 runs to 16 residues. The CDR3 spells CASSLGRRDRDEKLFF. CDR3 bases: TGTGCCAGCAGCTTGGGGCGCCGGGACAGGGATGAAAAACTGTTTTTT.

The chain combines TRBV4-3 with TRBJ2-1; no clear D. The V and J ends lost 0 bases and 4 bases respectively, with 7 bases between them. Germline V gives CDR1 LGHNA, CDR2 YSLEER. The CDR3 loop spans 14 amino acids. DNA of the CDR3: TGCGCCAGCAGCCAAGAGTACGGATACAATGAGCAGTTCTTC. Translation: CASSQEYGYNEQFF.

The chain recombines TRBV7-8 with TRBJ1-6; D gene uncertain. Germline V lookup: CDR1 SGHVS, CDR2 FQNEAQ. V shed 10 bases and J shed 8 bases, with 15 bases lying between them. This CDR3 is built from 13 residues. The CDR3 spells CATKLQLDSPLHF. CDR3 in DNA: TGTGCCACTAAACTTCAGCTAGATTCACCCCTCCACTTT.

This chain joins TRBV7-2 and TRBJ1-1; D unresolved. The CDR3 has 15 residues. Germline-derived CDR1 and CDR2 are SGHTA and FQGNSA. The germline V and J ends were trimmed by 1 base and 5 bases, with 14 bases remaining between them. The CDR3 nucleotides are TGTGCCAGCAGCTTAGTTGAGGGCGGTTGGACTGAAGCTTTCTTT. Translated, it gives CASSLVEGGWTEAFF.

The V and J genes are TRBV7-8 and TRBJ2-5; 14 bases align to TRBD2. With 2 bases clipped from V and 6 bases from J, the junction kept 5 bases outside the gene matches. Germline CDR1 SGHVS, CDR2 FQNEAQ. The CDR3 spans 16 residues. Here the CDR3 reads CASSLRLAGGLQTQYF. The CDR3 region has the DNA TGTGCCAGCAGCTTACGACTAGCGGGGGGGCTGCAGACCCAGTACTTC.

The J gene is TRBJ2-7, the V gene TRBV4-3, with D unclear. The germline V gene has CDR1 LGHNA and CDR2 YSLEER. The CDR3 has 15 residues. V was shortened by 5 bases and J by 3 bases, with 17 bases between the two germline ends. CDR3 bases: TGCGCCAGCAGCGCAGGAATCTCAGTAAGCTACGAGCAGTACTTC. Translating gives CASSAGISVSYEQYF.

The chain recombines TRBV13 with TRBJ1-1; no firm D call. The CDR3 is 13 amino acids. Trimming left V 3 bases short and J 2 bases short, with 7 bases between. Germline V gives CDR1 PRHDT, CDR2 FYEKMQ (reference sequence). The CDR3 here is CASSFLKNTEAFF. The CDR3 coding sequence is TGTGCCAGCAGCTTTTTAAAAAACACTGAAGCTTTCTTT.

In regard to this clone: The sample contains more than one DNA sequence encoding this CDR3. V is TRBV6-5 and J is TRBJ2-7; 10 bases line up with TRBD1. The CDR3 spans 15 residues. CDR1 and CDR2 (germline): MNHEY, SVGAGI. The V segment lost 0 bases and the J segment 1 base; nucleotides outside the gene matches: 0. The CDR3 DNA is TGTGCCAGCAGTTACTCGGGACAGGGGTCCTACGAGCAGTACTTC. This translates into CASSYSGQGSYEQYF.